This T cell receptor beta chain was found in a study of shared clonotypes between healthy human individuals. CDR1 is KGHSH, CDR2 LQKENI, per germline. This CDR3 region has 13 residues. V was clipped by 3 bases and J by 4 bases, with 7 bases between them. TCRdb's table, derived via immunoSEQ multiplex PCR, lists solely in-frame clones and lacks some. This table holds over 850,000 clones, approximately 80% found once. Note on this clone: What it binds is unknown. This CDR3 is also generated by other DNA sequences in the sample.

Adult Caucasians living in Nashville, Tennessee made up all of the donors. The CD4+ fraction was divided into a CD45RA+ naive subset and a CD45RA-negative memory subset. Study-wide points: The researchers took only blood, and tissue repertoires probably look different. A handful of donors showed sharing of 4.5% to 6% of naive CD4 clonotypes.

This clonotype originated in a man younger than 35 in good health. Some clones in this sample may be carry-over from other donors' samples. The source material was memory CD4+ T cells from PBMCs. Documented subset: CD45RA-negative fraction. The chain links TRBV18 to TRBJ2-1, with D possibly being TRBD1 (6 bases). DNA of the CDR3: TGTGCCAGCTCACCGGGACAATACAATGAGCAGTTCTTC. This gives the protein CASSPGQYNEQFF.